This T cell receptor beta chain was documented in a study of Ad26.COV2.S vaccination and SARS-CoV-2 variants. Study summary: The vaccine Ad26.COV2.S was put into the muscle once, or twice with 56 days between.

Comments on this clone: No antigen is known for it.

Overall study findings and caveats: Measurements of TCR breadth and depth may have given underestimates of the total T cell responses.

This sample's treatment: over 15 received Ad26.COV2.S at low or high dose, single or two shots; 5 received placebo; per-sample allocation not given. On day 63 after the first injection, vaccine and placebo recipients gave samples. Aged 18-55 years, donor was enrolled in Boston in the early 2020s. V dropped 2 bases and J dropped 5 bases, with 9 bases sitting between them. CDR3 length: 13 residues. Germline loops: CDR1 GTSNPN, CDR2 SVGIG (reference sequence). Sequencing used immunoSEQ multiplex PCR; TCRdb keeps in-frame clones, though not all of them. The table lists around 250,000 clones, 80% to 90% of them singletons.

This specimen was peripheral blood, taken in a trial of Ad26.COV2.S vaccine versus placebo. The sequence came from a person aged 18-65 years who received the Ad26.COV2.S COVID-19 vaccine or a placebo. V gene TRBV30 combines with J gene TRBJ2-2; D uncertain. This CDR3 is CAWSFMGTGELFF. The CDR3 DNA sequence: TGTGCCTGGAGTTTTATGGGTACCGGGGAGCTGTTTTTT.